This T cell receptor (beta chain) appears in the sequencing data of a study of T cell changes during pregnancy in multiple sclerosis. Regarding this clone: The germline gene is not matched at one end of the junction; a read error may be the cause.

The table came from immunoSEQ multiplex PCR; TCRdb's copy has only in-frame clones and leaves some out. The sample shows about 66,000 clones, roughly 91% of them seen only once. Sequencing used CD8+ T cells from peripheral blood mononuclear cells, obtained before pregnancy. This TCR came from a female donor with multiple sclerosis, enrolled in a pregnancy study.

CDR3 loop: CASSLGAAGGVTDTQYF. The CDR3 bases are TGTGCTAGCAGCTTAGGGGCAGCGGGTGGTGTGACAGATACGCAGTATTTT. V gene TRBV7-7 combines with J gene TRBJ2-3, with a tentative D call TRBD2 (6 bases). The CDR3 is 17 residues long. Germline V CDR1 and CDR2: SSHAT, FNYEAQ (reference sequence).